This TCR beta chain is drawn from a study of blood T cell repertoires in COVID-19. Whole-study context: T cells, B-cell-depleted T cells, or PBMCs provided the cDNA or gDNA that served as material.

Produced via immunoSEQ multiplex PCR; TCRdb's table is partial and in-frame only. The table lists fewer than 40,000 clones, 81% of them singletons. Seattle-derived patients entered the study during active infection and were followed longitudinally. Trimming cost V 2 bases and J 10 bases, with 11 bases left between them. This CDR3 is 13 amino acids long. The germline gives CDR1 SGHTA, CDR2 FQGNSA. J is TRBJ1-4 and V is TRBV7-2; D is perhaps TRBD1 (6 bases). Material: peripheral blood. The origin of this receptor is a man in his 70s with COVID-19, enrolled during active disease. The CDR3 DNA follows: TGTGCCAGCAGCTTATCTCCGGACAGAAAACTGTTTTTT. This sequence encodes CASSLSPDRKLFF.